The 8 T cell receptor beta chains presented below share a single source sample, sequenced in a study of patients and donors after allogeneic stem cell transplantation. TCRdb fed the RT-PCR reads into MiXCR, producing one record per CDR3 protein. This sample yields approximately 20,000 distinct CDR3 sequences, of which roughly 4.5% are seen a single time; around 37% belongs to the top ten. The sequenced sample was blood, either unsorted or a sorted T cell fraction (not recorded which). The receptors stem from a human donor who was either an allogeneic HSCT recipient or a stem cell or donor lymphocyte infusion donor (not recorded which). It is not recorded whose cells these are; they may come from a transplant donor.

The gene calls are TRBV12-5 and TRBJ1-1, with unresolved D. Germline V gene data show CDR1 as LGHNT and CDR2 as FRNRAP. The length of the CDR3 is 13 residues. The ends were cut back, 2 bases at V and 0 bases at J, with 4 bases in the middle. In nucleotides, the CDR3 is TGTGCTAGTGGTTTGCTGTTGAACACTGAAGCTTTCTTT. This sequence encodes CASGLLLNTEAFF.

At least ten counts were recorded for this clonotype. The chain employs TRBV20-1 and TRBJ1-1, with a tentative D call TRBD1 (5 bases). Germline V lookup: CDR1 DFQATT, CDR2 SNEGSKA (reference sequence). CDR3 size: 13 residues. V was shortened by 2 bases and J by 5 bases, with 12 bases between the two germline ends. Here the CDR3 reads CSARRGKRTEAFF. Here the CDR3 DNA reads TGCAGTGCTAGAAGGGGAAAGAGGACTGAAGCTTTCTTT.

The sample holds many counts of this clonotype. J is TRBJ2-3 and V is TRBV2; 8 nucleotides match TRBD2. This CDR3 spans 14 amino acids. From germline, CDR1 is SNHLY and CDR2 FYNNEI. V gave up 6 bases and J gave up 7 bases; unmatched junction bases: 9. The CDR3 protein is CASRNSGIRNTQYF. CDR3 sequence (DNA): TGTGCCAGCAGAAATAGCGGGATCCGGAATACGCAGTATTTT.

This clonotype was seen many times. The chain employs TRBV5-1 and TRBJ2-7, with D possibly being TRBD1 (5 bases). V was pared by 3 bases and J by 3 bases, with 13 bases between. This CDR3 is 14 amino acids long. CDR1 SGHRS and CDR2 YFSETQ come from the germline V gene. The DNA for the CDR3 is TGCGCCAGCAGCTACGGACACGGAAGCTACGAGCAGTACTTC. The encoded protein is CASSYGHGSYEQYF.

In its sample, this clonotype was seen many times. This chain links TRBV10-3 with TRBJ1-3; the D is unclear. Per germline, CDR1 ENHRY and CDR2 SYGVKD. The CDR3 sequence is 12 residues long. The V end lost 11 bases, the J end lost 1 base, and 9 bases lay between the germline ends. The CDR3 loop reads CASRASGNTIYF. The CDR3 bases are TGTGCCTCTCGGGCATCTGGAAACACCATATATTTT.

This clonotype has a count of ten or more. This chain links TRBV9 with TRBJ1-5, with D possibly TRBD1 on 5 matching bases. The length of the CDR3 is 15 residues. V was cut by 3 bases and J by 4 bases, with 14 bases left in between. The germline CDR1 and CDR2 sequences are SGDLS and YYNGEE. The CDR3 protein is CASSASWGTNQPQHF. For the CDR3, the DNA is TGTGCCAGCAGCGCCTCCTGGGGGACTAATCAGCCCCAGCATTTT.

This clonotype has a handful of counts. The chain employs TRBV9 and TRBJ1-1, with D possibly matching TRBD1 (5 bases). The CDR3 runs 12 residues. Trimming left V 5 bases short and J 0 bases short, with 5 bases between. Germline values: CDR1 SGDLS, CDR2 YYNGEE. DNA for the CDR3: TGTGCCAGCAGGGGGGTGAACACTGAAGCTTTCTTT. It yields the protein CASRGVNTEAFF. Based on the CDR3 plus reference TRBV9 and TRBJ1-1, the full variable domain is DSGVTQTPKHLITATGQRVTLRCSPRSGDLSVYWYQQSLDQGLQFLIQYYNGEERAKGNILERFSAQQFPDLHSELNLSSLELGDSALYFCASRGVNTEAFFGQGTRLTVV.

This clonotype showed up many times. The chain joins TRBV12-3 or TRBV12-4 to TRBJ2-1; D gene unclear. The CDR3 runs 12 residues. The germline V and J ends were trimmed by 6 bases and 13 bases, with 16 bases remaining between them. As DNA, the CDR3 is TGTGCCAGCAGGGCATCGGAGACCCCTCAGTTCTTC. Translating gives CASRASETPQFF.